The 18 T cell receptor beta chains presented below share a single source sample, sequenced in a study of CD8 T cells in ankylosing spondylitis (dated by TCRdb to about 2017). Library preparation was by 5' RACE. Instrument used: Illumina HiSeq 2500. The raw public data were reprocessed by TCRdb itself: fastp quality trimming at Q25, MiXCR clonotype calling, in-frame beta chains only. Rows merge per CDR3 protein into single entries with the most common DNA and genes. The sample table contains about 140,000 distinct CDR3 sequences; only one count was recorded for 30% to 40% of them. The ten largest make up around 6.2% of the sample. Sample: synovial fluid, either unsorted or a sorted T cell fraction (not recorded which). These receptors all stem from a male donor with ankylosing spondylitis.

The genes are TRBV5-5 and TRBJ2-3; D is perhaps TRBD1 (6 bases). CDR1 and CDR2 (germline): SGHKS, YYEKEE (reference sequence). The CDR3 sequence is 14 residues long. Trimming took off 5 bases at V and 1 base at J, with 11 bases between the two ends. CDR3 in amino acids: CASSFNRGTDTQYF. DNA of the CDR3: TGTGCCAGCAGTTTTAACAGGGGCACAGATACGCAGTATTTT.

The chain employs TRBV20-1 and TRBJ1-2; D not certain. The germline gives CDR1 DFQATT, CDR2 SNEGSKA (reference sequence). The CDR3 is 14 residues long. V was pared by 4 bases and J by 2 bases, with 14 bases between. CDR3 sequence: CSATPIQRNYGYTF. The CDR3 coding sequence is TGCAGTGCTACCCCAATACAGCGGAACTATGGCTACACCTTC.

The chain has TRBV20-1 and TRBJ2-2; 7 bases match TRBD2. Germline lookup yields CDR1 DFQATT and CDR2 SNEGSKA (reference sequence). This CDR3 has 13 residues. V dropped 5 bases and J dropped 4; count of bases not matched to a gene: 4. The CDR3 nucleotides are TGCAGTGCTGTAGCGGGTATCACCGGGGAGCTGTTTTTT. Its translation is CSAVAGITGELFF.

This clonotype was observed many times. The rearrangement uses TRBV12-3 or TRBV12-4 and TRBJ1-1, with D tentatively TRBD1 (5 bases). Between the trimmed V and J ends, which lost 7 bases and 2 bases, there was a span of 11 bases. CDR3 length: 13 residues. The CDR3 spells CASIKQENTEAFF. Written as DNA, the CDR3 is TGTGCCAGCATTAAACAGGAAAACACTGAAGCTTTCTTT.

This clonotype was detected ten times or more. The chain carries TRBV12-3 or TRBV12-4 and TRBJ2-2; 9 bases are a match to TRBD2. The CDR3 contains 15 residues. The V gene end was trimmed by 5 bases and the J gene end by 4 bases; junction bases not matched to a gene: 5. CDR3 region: CASSPSGGITGELFF. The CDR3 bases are TGTGCCAGCAGTCCAAGCGGGGGGATCACCGGGGAGCTGTTTTTT.

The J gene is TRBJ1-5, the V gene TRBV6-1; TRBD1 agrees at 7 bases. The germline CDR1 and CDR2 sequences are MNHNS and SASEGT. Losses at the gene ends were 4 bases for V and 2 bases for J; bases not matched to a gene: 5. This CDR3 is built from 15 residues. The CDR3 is CASSAGTVGNQPQHF. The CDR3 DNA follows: TGTGCCAGCAGTGCCGGGACAGTAGGCAATCAGCCCCAGCATTTT.

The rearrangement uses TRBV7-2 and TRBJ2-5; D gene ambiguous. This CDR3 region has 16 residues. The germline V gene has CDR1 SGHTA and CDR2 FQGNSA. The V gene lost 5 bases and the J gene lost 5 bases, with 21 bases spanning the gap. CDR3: CASSITSTASDETQYF. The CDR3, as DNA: TGTGCCAGCAGCATCACATCGACGGCATCGGACGAGACCCAGTACTTC.

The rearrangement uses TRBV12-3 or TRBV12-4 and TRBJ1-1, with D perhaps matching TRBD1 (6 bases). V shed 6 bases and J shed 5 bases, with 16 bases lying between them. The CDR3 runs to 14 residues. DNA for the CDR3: TGTGCCAGCAGGGCGACAGGAGTAGGTACTGAAGCTTTCTTT. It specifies CASRATGVGTEAFF.

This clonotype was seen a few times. CDR3 nucleotides: TGTGCCAGCAGTTCCTCAAGGGGGCTCTACGAGCAGTACTTC. It specifies CASSSSRGLYEQYF. The rearrangement links TRBV6-5 to TRBJ2-7; 7 bases map to TRBD1. The V gene's germline CDR1 is MNHEY and CDR2 SVGAGI. The junction had 6 bases not matched to a gene; V was cut back by 4 bases and J by 3 bases. The length of the CDR3 is 14 residues.

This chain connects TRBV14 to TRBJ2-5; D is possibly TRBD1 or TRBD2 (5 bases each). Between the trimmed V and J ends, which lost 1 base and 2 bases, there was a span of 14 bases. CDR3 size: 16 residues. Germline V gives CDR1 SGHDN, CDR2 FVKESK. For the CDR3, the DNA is TGTGCCAGCAGCCAAGTGAGGGGTCGCGATCAAGAGACCCAGTACTTC. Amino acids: CASSQVRGRDQETQYF.

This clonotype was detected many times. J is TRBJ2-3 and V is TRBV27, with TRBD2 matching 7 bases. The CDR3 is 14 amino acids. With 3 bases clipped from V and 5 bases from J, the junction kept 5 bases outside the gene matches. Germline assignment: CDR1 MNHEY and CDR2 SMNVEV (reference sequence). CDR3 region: CASSFGGSRDTQYF. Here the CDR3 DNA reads TGTGCCAGCAGTTTTGGCGGGAGTCGAGATACGCAGTATTTT.

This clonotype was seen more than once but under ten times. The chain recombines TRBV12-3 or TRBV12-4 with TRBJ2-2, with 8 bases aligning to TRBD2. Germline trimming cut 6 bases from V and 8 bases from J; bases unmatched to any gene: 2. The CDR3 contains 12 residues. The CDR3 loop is CASRGGRGELFF. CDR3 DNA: TGTGCCAGCAGAGGCGGGAGGGGGGAGCTGTTTTTT.

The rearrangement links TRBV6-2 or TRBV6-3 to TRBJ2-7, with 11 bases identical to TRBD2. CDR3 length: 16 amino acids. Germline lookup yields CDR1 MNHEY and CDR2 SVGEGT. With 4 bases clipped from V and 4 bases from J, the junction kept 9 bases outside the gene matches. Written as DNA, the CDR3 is TGTGCCAGCAGTTCACGCTCCGGGACTAGCGGATACGAGCAGTACTTC. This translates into CASSSRSGTSGYEQYF.

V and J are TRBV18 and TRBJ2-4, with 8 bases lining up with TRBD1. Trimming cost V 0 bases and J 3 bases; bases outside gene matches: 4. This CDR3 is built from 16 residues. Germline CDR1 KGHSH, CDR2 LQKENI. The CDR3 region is CASSPPRGLDKNIQYF. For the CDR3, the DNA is TGTGCCAGCTCACCACCCAGGGGGCTTGACAAAAACATTCAGTACTTC.

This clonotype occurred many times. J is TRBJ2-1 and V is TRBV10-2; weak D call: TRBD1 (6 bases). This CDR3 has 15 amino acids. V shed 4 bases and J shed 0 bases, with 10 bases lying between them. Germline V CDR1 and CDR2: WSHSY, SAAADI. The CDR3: CASSGGTPSYNEQFF. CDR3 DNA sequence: TGCGCCAGCAGTGGGGGGACACCCTCCTACAATGAGCAGTTCTTC.

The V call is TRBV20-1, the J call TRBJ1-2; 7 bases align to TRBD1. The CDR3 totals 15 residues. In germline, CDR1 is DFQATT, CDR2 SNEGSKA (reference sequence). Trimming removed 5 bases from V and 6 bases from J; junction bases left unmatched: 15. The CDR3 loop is CSAYMTGKGGHGYTF. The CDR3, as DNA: TGCAGTGCTTATATGACAGGGAAGGGGGGCCATGGCTACACCTTC.

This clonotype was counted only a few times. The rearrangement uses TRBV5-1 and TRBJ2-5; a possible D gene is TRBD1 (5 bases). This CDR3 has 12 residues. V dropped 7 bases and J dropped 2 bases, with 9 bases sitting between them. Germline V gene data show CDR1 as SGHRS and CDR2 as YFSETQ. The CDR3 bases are TGCGCCAGCGGACATTCACAAGAGACCCAGTACTTC. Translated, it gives CASGHSQETQYF.

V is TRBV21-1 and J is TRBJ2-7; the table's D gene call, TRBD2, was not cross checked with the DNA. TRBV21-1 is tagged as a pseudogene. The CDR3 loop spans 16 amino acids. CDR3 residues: CASSKVRLAGVAEQYF. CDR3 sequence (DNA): TGTGCCAGCAGCAAAGTGCGTCTAGCGGGAGTTGCCGAGCAGTACTTC.